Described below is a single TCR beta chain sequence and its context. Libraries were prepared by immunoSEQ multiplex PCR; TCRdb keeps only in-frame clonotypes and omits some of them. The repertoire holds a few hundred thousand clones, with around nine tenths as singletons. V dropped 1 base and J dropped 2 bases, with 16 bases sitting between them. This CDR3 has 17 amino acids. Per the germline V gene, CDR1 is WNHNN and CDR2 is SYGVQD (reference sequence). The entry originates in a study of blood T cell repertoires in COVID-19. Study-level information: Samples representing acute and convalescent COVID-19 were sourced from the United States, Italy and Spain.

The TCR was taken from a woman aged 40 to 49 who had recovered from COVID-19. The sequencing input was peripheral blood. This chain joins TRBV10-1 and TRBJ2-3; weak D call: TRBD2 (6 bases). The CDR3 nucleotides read TGCGCCAGCAGTGAGTTCCGGGACTCACAATCCACAGATACGCAGTATTTT. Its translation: CASSEFRDSQSTDTQYF.